These T cell receptor beta chains were read from a single sample in a study of T cell responses to AZD1222 COVID-19 vaccine. The method was immunoSEQ multiplex PCR; TCRdb's version includes in-frame clones alone and lacks a portion of them. The table shows 140,000 to 150,000 clones, with 80% to 90% occurring only once. Sample: peripheral blood, taken on day 0 of AZD1222 vaccination. The receptors originated from an adult in good health. Each CDR3 is given with its conserved first and last residue. Fields, in order: D gene, clone size, V gene, J gene, CDR3 protein, CDR3 DNA. D genes are given only for firm matches. Size tells how often a clone was seen (once, few, many) or the class of an expanded clone, and some rows leave it out.

>NA|NA|TRBV2|TRBJ1-5
CASMASNQPQHF
TGTGCCAGCATGGCAAGCAATCAGCCCCAGCATTTT
>NA|NA|TRBV13|TRBJ2-2
CASRRVGTGELFF
TGTGCCAGCAGGCGGGTCGGCACCGGGGAGCTGTTTTTT
>TRBD2|NA|TRBV5-5|TRBJ2-1
CASSPGLVAEQFF
TGTGCCAGCAGCCCGGGACTAGTGGCTGAGCAGTTCTTC
>NA|NA|TRBV5-6|TRBJ1-1
CASRTAGNTEAFF
TGTGCCAGCAGAACCGCGGGGAACACTGAAGCTTTCTTT
>NA|NA|TRBV21-1|TRBJ1-1
CASSKKEGLTEAFF
TGTGCCAGCAGCAAAAAGGAGGGACTTACTGAAGCTTTCTTT
>TRBD1|NA|TRBV5-1|TRBJ2-2
CASTEQGHTGELFF
TGCGCCAGCACAGAACAGGGGCACACCGGGGAGCTGTTTTTT
>NA|NA|TRBV9|TRBJ2-3
CASSVGQADTQYF
TGTGCCAGCAGCGTAGGCCAGGCAGATACGCAGTATTTT
>NA|NA|TRBV3-1/TRBV3-2|TRBJ2-7
CASSQFTRGEQYF
TGTGCCAGCAGCCAGTTCACCCGTGGCGAGCAGTACTTC
>TRBD1|NA|TRBV19|TRBJ1-2
CASSISDRPYYGYTF
TGTGCCAGTAGTATATCGGACAGGCCGTACTATGGCTACACCTTC
>NA|NA|TRBV7-2|TRBJ2-1
CASSPNGRSSGEQFF
TGTGCCAGCAGCCCCAATGGAAGGAGTAGTGGTGAGCAGTTCTTC
>NA|once|TRBV25-1|TRBJ2-3
CASSERLGGTDTQYF
TGTGCCAGCAGTGAAAGGTTGGGGGGCACAGATACGCAGTATTTT
>NA|NA|TRBV11-2|TRBJ2-7
CASSFGTSYEQYF
TGTGCCAGCAGCTTTGGGACTTCCTACGAGCAGTACTTC
>TRBD1|NA|TRBV9|TRBJ1-2
CASSVRDRDYGYTF
TGTGCCAGCAGCGTCCGGGACAGGGACTATGGCTACACCTTC
>NA|NA|TRBV9|TRBJ2-1
CASSVMGAYNEQFF
TGTGCCAGCAGCGTAATGGGGGCCTACAATGAGCAGTTCTTC
>NA|NA|TRBV6-5|TRBJ1-3
CASSPIPVSGNTIYF
TGTGCCAGCAGTCCCATCCCCGTCTCTGGAAACACCATATATTTT